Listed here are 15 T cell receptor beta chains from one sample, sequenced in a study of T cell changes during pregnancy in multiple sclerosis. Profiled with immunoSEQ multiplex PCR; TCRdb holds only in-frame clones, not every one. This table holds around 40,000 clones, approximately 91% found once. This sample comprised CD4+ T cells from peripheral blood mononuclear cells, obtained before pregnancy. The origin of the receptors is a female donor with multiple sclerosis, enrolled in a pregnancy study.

CDR3 DNA sequence: TGTGCCAGCAGTCCTAGGGGACAAGTGTCCGGAAACACCATATATTTT. It yields the protein CASSPRGQVSGNTIYF. The rearrangement joins TRBV2 to TRBJ1-3, with a possible D match to TRBD1 (6 bases). Germline CDR1 reads SNHLY; CDR2 reads FYNNEI. V was clipped by 5 bases and J by 4 bases, with 18 bases between them. The CDR3 runs 16 residues.

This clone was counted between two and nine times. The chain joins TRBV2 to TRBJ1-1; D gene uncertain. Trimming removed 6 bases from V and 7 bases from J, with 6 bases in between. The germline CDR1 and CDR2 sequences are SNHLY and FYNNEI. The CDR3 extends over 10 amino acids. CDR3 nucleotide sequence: TGTGCCAGCAGGGGCAGTGAAGCTTTCTTT. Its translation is CASRGSEAFF.

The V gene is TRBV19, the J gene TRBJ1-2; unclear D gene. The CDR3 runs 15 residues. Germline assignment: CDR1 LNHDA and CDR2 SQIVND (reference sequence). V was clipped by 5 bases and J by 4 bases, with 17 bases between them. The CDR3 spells CASSPPLAGIYGYTF. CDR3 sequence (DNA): TGTGCCAGTAGTCCCCCGTTGGCAGGCATCTATGGCTACACCTTC.

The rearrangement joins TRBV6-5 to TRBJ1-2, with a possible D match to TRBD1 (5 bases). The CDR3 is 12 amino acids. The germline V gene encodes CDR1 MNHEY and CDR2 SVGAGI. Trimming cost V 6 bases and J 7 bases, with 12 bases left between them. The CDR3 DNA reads TGTGCCAGCAGAACCCCCGGGGGTGGCTACACCTTC. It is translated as CASRTPGGGYTF.

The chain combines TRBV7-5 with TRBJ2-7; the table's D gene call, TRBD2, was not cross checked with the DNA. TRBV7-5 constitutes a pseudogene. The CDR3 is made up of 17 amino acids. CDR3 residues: CARSLPGLAGSSYEQYF. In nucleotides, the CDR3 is TGTGCCAGAAGCTTACCCGGGCTAGCGGGGAGCTCCTACGAGCAGTACTTC.

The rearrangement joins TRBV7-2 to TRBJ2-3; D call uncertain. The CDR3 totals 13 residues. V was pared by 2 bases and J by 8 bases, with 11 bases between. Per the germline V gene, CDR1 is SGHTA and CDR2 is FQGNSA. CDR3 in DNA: TGTGCCAGCAGCTTAAATCCTAGTGGTACGCAGTATTTT. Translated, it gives CASSLNPSGTQYF.

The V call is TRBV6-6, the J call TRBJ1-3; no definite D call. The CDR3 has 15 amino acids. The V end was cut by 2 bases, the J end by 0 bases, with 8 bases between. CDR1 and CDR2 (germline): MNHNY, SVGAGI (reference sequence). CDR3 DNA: TGTGCCAGCAGTTACGCGGTGGACTCTGGAAACACCATATATTTT. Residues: CASSYAVDSGNTIYF.

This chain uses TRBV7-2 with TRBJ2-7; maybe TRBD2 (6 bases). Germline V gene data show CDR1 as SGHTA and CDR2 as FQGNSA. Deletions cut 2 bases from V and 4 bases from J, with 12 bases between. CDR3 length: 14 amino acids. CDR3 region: CASSLSGVGYEQYF. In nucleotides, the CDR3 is TGTGCCAGCAGCTTATCGGGGGTCGGGTACGAGCAGTACTTC. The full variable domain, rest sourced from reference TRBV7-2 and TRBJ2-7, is GAGVSQSPSNKVTEKGKDVELRCDPISGHTALYWYRQSLGQGLEFLIYFQGNSAPDKSGLPSDRFSAERTGGSVSTLTIQRTQQEDSAVYLCASSLSGVGYEQYFGPGTRLTVT.

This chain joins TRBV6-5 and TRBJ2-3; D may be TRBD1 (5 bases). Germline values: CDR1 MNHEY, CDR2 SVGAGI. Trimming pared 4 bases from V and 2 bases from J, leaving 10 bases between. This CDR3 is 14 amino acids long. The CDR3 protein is CASSWGSHTDTQYF. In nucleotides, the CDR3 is TGTGCCAGCAGTTGGGGCAGCCACACAGATACGCAGTATTTT.

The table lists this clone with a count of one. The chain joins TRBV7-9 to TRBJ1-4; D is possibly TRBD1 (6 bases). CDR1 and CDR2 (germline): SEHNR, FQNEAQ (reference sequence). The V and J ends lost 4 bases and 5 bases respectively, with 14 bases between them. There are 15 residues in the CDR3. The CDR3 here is CASSSATGSNEKLFF. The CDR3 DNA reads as TGTGCCAGCAGCTCAGCAACAGGGAGCAATGAAAAACTGTTTTTT.

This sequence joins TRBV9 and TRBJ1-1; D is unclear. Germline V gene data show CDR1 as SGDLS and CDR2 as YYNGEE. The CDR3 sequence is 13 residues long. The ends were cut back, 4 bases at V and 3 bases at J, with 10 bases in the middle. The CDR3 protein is CASSSREYTEAFF. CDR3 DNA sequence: TGTGCCAGCAGCTCCCGGGAGTACACTGAAGCTTTCTTT.

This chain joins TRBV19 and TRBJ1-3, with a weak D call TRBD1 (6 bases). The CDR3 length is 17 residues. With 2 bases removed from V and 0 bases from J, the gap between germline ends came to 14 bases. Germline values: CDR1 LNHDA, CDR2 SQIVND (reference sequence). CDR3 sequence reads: CASSIKDSRLSGNTIYF. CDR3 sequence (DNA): TGTGCCAGTAGTATAAAGGACAGCCGCCTCTCTGGAAACACCATATATTTT.

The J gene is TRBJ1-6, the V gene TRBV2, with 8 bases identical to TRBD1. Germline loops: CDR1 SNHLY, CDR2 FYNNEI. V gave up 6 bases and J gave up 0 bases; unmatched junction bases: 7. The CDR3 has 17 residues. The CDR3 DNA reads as TGTGCCAGCAGCAAACGGGACAGGAGCTCCTATAATTCACCCCTCCACTTT. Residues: CASSKRDRSSYNSPLHF.

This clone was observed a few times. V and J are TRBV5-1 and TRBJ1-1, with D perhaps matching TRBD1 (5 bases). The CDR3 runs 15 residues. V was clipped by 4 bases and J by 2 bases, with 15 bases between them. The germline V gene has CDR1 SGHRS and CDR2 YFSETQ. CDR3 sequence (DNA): TGCGCCAGCAGCCCAAACAGGATGACTAACACTGAAGCTTTCTTT. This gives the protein CASSPNRMTNTEAFF.

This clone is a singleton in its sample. The CDR3, as DNA: TGTGCCAGTAAGGGACAGGGTCTTGGCTACACCTTC. Translated: CASKGQGLGYTF. The V call is TRBV19, the J call TRBJ1-2; TRBD1 matches 9 bases. V trimming: 7 bases; J trimming: 7 bases; junction bases outside the gene matches: 4. In germline, CDR1 is LNHDA, CDR2 SQIVND (reference sequence). The CDR3 length is 12 residues.